The 21 T cell receptor beta chains below were found in one sample sequenced in a study of T cells in Graves' hyperthyroidism and ophthalmopathy. RNA transcripts gave rise to amplified TCR beta CDR3 regions. A first-round RT-PCR of the TCR CDR3 used the HTBI primer set. TCRdb analysed the multiplex PCR reads with MiXCR anew, one entry per CDR3 protein. The sample contains some 570,000 distinct CDR3 sequences, approximately 15% of which appear only once. Material: blood. The receptors were gathered from a woman in her late teens or twenties with Graves' ophthalmopathy.

The genes are TRBV2 and TRBJ2-1, with D unclear. The germline CDR1 and CDR2 sequences are SNHLY and FYNNEI. The CDR3 runs 15 residues. V dropped 7 bases and J dropped 6 bases, with 19 bases sitting between them. The CDR3 region is CASIAGRSSRNEQFF. CDR3 DNA: TGTGCCAGCATCGCTGGCCGAAGCTCGCGCAATGAGCAGTTCTTC.

At least ten counts were recorded for this clonotype. The rearrangement uses TRBV20-1 and TRBJ2-1; the D is unclear. CDR1 is DFQATT and CDR2 is SNEGSKA in the germline V gene (reference sequence). The CDR3 is 12 amino acids. The V gene lost 3 bases and the J gene lost 8 bases, with 11 bases spanning the gap. The CDR3 DNA sequence: TGCAGTGCTAGCCCCTTTCCGGATGAGCAGTTCTTC. Its protein product is CSASPFPDEQFF.

This clonotype was detected only a few times. The gene calls are TRBV27 and TRBJ2-2; 8 bases align to TRBD2. In germline, CDR1 is MNHEY, CDR2 SMNVEV (reference sequence). Losses at the gene ends were 4 bases for V and 7 bases for J; bases not matched to a gene: 11. This CDR3 region has 16 residues. The CDR3 is CASSWLEREWIGELFF. CDR3 bases: TGTGCCAGCAGTTGGCTTGAGCGGGAGTGGATCGGGGAGCTGTTTTTT.

This chain's CDR3 is CASSTGTRGGYTF. The CDR3 DNA is TGTGCCAGTAGCACTGGGACCCGCGGTGGCTACACCTTC. This chain uses TRBV19 with TRBJ1-2; the D gene is possibly TRBD1 (5 bases). CDR3 length: 13 amino acids. V was pared by 6 bases and J by 7 bases, with 15 bases between. Germline values: CDR1 LNHDA, CDR2 SQIVND (reference sequence).

The table lists this clonotype with many counts. The rearrangement links TRBV7-9 to TRBJ2-3; 7 bases map to TRBD2. The ends lost 5 bases at V and 0 bases at J; junction bases unmatched: 8. The CDR3 covers 16 residues. Germline V gene data show CDR1 as SEHNR and CDR2 as FQNEAQ (reference sequence). The CDR3 DNA is TGTGCCAGCAGCCCCCCCTTCGGGGGGAGCACAGATACGCAGTATTTT. The encoded protein is CASSPPFGGSTDTQYF.

This clonotype was observed many times. V and J are TRBV2 and TRBJ2-1; no reliable D call. V gave up 0 bases and J gave up 0 bases, with 15 bases separating them. The CDR3 totals 18 residues. CDR1 is SNHLY and CDR2 is FYNNEI in the germline V gene. The CDR3 spells CASSEAQTYRSSYNEQFF. DNA for the CDR3: TGTGCCAGCAGTGAAGCACAAACGTATCGTAGCTCCTACAATGAGCAGTTCTTC.

The rearrangement uses TRBV27 and TRBJ2-1, with 7 positions matching TRBD1. The CDR3 has 18 residues. Germline trimming cut 0 bases from V and 4 bases from J; bases unmatched to any gene: 12. The germline gives CDR1 MNHEY, CDR2 SMNVEV (reference sequence). The CDR3 DNA reads TGTGCCAGCAGTTTATCGAGAAGGGACAGCCCCTGGTACAATGAGCAGTTCTTC. It codes for CASSLSRRDSPWYNEQFF.

A note on this clonotype: A read error may explain this, as a much larger clone is one base away. The V and J genes are TRBV12-5 and TRBJ2-5; D gene uncertain. The V and J ends lost 8 bases and 5 bases respectively, with 18 bases between them. This CDR3 comprises 14 residues. The germline V gene encodes CDR1 LGHNT and CDR2 FRNRAP. This chain's CDR3 is CASIRTPPWETQYF. The DNA for the CDR3 is TGTGCTAGTATCCGGACCCCTCCCTGGGAGACCCAGTACTTC. Combining the CDR3 with reference TRBV12-5 and TRBJ2-5 gives the whole variable domain DARVTQTPRHKVTEMGQEVTMRCQPILGHNTVFWYRQTMMQGLELLAYFRNRAPLDDSGMPKDRFSAEMPDATLATLKIQPSEPRDSAVYFCASIRTPPWETQYFGPGTRLLVL.

This clonotype was seen ten or more times. The V call is TRBV4-2, the J call TRBJ2-5; D is perhaps TRBD1 or TRBD2 (6 bases each). Per germline, CDR1 LGHNA and CDR2 YNFKEQ. The CDR3 spans 13 residues. V gave up 7 bases and J gave up 3 bases, with 12 bases separating them. The chain's CDR3 is CASKQRGEETQYF. In nucleotides, the CDR3 is TGTGCCAGCAAACAAAGGGGGGAAGAGACCCAGTACTTC.

This clonotype was counted ten times or more. The gene calls are TRBV11-1 and TRBJ2-3, with a possible D match to TRBD2 (5 bases). V was clipped by 4 bases and J by 0 bases, with 14 bases between them. Germline-derived CDR1 and CDR2 are SGHAT and FQDESV (reference sequence). CDR3 length equals 16 residues. As DNA, the CDR3 is TGTGCCAGCAGCTCGCCGGTCGGGAAGAGCACAGATACGCAGTATTTT. It translates to CASSSPVGKSTDTQYF.

The V and J genes are TRBV10-3 and TRBJ1-3, with D possibly TRBD1 on 5 matching bases. The CDR3 consists of 15 residues. CDR1 and CDR2 from the germline V gene are ENHRY and SYGVKD. Trimming stripped 3 bases from V and 0 bases from J, with 9 bases between. CDR3 sequence reads: CAISETGGSGNTIYF. Written as DNA, the CDR3 is TGTGCCATCAGTGAAACAGGTGGCTCTGGAAACACCATATATTTT.

There are many counts of this clonotype. The chain has TRBV28 and TRBJ2-7; D is perhaps TRBD1 (5 bases). The CDR3 runs to 14 residues. CDR1 is MDHEN and CDR2 is SYDVKM in the germline V gene. Trimming cost V 5 bases and J 4 bases, with 15 bases left between them. The CDR3 loop is CASSPLRQSYEQYF. CDR3 bases: TGTGCCAGCAGTCCCCTACGACAGTCTTACGAGCAGTACTTC. Using reference TRBV28 and TRBJ2-7 for the parts outside the CDR3, the full variable domain is DVKVTQSSRYLVKRTGEKVFLECVQDMDHENMFWYRQDPGLGLRLIYFSYDVKMKEKGDIPEGYSVSREKKERFSLILESASTNQTSMYLCASSPLRQSYEQYFGPGTRLTVT.

V usage is TRBV20-1 and J usage is TRBJ2-5; D is unclear. CDR1 DFQATT and CDR2 SNEGSKA come from the germline V gene (reference sequence). Between the trimmed V and J ends, which lost 2 bases and 5 bases, there was a span of 9 bases. The CDR3 is made up of 12 amino acids. The CDR3: CSARRLRETQYF. CDR3 coding DNA: TGCAGTGCTAGAAGGCTTAGGGAGACCCAGTACTTC.

This clonotype occurred many times. The chain carries TRBV6-1 and TRBJ2-5; tentatively, D is TRBD1 or TRBD2 (5 bases each). Deletions cut 6 bases from V and 4 bases from J, with 15 bases between. Germline V CDR1 and CDR2: MNHNS, SASEGT. The CDR3 is 14 residues long. CDR3 nucleotides: TGTGCCAGCAGGAAGACATGGGGGTCAGAGACCCAGTACTTC. Its protein is CASRKTWGSETQYF.

The J gene is TRBJ1-2, the V gene TRBV2; D ambiguous. Germline V gene sequence: CDR1 SNHLY, CDR2 FYNNEI. Deletions cut 0 bases from V and 8 bases from J, with 4 bases between. There are 11 residues in the CDR3. CDR3 sequence: CASSEAGGYTF. In DNA form, the CDR3 reads TGTGCCAGCAGTGAAGCGGGCGGCTACACCTTC.

This clonotype has ten or more counts. The rearrangement joins TRBV2 to TRBJ2-3, with D possibly matching TRBD1 (6 bases). V was shortened by 8 bases and J by 1 base, with 13 bases between the two germline ends. CDR1 and CDR2 from the germline V gene are SNHLY and FYNNEI. The CDR3 totals 14 residues. The CDR3 nucleotides read TGTGCCAGCGGTAGGGGGTTCGGCACAGATACGCAGTATTTT. Amino acid sequence: CASGRGFGTDTQYF.

This clonotype was picked up many times. The chain joins TRBV29-1 to TRBJ2-2; 8 positions agree with TRBD2. The junction had 7 bases not matched to a gene; V was cut back by 3 bases and J by 4 bases. Germline V gives CDR1 SQVTM, CDR2 ANQGSEA. The CDR3 is made up of 15 amino acids. CDR3: CSVEEREWGTGELFF. In nucleotides, the CDR3 is TGCAGCGTTGAGGAGCGGGAGTGGGGCACCGGGGAGCTGTTTTTT.

Ten or more counts support this clonotype. The chain combines TRBV5-1 with TRBJ2-1; perhaps TRBD2 as D (7 bases). This CDR3 has 15 residues. V lost 4 bases to trimming and J lost 2 bases, with 13 bases between them. Per the germline V gene, CDR1 is SGHRS and CDR2 is YFSETQ. The CDR3 here is CASSPLGGPYNEQFF. In nucleotides, the CDR3 is TGCGCCAGCAGCCCCTTGGGGGGGCCCTACAATGAGCAGTTCTTC.

This chain uses TRBV20-1 with TRBJ2-1; 10 bases are a match to TRBD2. V shed 6 bases and J 4 bases; nucleotides not matched to a gene: 6. The CDR3 contains 14 residues. Germline lookup yields CDR1 DFQATT and CDR2 SNEGSKA (reference sequence). Here the CDR3 reads CSATLAGPYNEQFF. The DNA for the CDR3 is TGCAGTGCCACACTAGCGGGACCTTACAATGAGCAGTTCTTC.

V usage is TRBV7-2 and J usage is TRBJ2-1; TRBD2 agrees at 10 bases. The CDR3 totals 13 residues. V dropped 5 bases and J dropped 7; count of bases not matched to a gene: 2. Per the germline V gene, CDR1 is SGHTA and CDR2 is FQGNSA. CDR3 region: CASSGLAVNEQFF. CDR3 DNA sequence: TGTGCCAGCAGCGGACTAGCGGTAAATGAGCAGTTCTTC.

This clonotype showed up many times. The chain uses TRBV6-1 and TRBJ2-7; D not certain. The V gene's germline CDR1 is MNHNS and CDR2 SASEGT. V dropped 7 bases and J dropped 5 bases, with 9 bases sitting between them. The CDR3 spans 11 residues. The CDR3 is CASTYLHEQYF. The CDR3 nucleotides read TGTGCCAGCACCTACCTCCACGAGCAGTACTTC.